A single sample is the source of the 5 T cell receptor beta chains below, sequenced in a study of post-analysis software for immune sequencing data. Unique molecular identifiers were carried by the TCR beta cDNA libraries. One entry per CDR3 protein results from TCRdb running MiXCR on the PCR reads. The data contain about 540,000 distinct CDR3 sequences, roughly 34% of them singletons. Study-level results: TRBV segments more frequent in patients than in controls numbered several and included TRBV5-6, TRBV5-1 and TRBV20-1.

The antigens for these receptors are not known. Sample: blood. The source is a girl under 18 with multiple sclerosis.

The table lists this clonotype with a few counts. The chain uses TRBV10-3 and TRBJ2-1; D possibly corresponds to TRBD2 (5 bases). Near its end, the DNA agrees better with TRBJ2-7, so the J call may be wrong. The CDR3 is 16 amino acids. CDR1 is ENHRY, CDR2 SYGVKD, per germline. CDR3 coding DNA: TGTGCCATCAGTGAGTCCTTAGCGTTCTCCTACAATGAGCAGTACTTC. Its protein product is CAISESLAFSYNEQYF.

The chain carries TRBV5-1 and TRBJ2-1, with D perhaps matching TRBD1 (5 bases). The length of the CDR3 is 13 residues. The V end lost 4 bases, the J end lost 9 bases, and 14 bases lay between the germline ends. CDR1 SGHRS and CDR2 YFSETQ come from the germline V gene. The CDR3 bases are TGCGCCAGCAGCAGGGGCAGCATCAGTGAGCAGTTCTTC. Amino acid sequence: CASSRGSISEQFF.

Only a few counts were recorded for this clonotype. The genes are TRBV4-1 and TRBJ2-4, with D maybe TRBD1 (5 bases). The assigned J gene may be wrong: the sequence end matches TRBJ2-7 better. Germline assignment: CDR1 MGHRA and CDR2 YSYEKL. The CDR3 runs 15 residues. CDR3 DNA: TGCGCCAGCAGCCAAGAACACTTCGCACAGGACGAGCAGTACTTC. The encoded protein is CASSQEHFAQDEQYF.

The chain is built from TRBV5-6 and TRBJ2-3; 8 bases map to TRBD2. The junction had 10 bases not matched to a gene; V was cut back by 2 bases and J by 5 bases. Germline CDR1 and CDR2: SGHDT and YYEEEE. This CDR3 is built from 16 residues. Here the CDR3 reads CASSFYSGTHKDTQYF. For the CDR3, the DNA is TGTGCCAGCAGCTTTTATAGCGGGACCCATAAAGATACGCAGTATTTT. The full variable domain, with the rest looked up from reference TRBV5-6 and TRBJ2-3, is DAGVTQSPTHLIKTRGQQVTLRCSPKSGHDTVSWYQQALGQGPQFIFQYYEEEERQRGNFPDRFSGHQFPNYSSELNVNALLLGDSALYLCASSFYSGTHKDTQYFGPGTRLTVL.

The DNA for the CDR3 is TGTGCCAGCAGTGAGGGTCGGCTCGCAGATACGCAGTATTTT. It is translated as CASSEGRLADTQYF. The chain is built from TRBV2 and TRBJ2-3; unclear D gene. V dropped 3 bases and J dropped 4 bases, with 11 bases sitting between them. CDR3 length equals 14 residues. Per the germline V gene, CDR1 is SNHLY and CDR2 is FYNNEI.